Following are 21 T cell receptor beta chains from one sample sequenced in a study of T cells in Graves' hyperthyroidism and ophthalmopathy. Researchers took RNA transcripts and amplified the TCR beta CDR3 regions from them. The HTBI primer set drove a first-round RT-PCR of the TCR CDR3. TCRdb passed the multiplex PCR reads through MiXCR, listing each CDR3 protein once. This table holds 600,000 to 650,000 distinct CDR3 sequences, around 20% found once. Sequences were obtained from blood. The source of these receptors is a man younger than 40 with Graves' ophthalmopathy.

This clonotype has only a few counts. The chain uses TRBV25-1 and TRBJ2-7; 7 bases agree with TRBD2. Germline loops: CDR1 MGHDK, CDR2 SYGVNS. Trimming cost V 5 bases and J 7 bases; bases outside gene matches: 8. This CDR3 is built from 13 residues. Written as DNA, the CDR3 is TGTGCCAGCAGTAGACCGGGAGCGGGGGAGCAGTACTTC. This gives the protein CASSRPGAGEQYF.

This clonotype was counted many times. CDR3 loop: CAWNTGPGELFF. As DNA, the CDR3 is TGTGCCTGGAACACAGGGCCCGGGGAGCTGTTTTTT. The J gene is TRBJ2-2, the V gene TRBV30; a possible D gene is TRBD1 (6 bases). The V gene lost 4 bases and the J gene lost 6 bases, with 9 bases spanning the gap. The CDR3 runs to 12 residues. The germline V gene encodes CDR1 GTSNPN and CDR2 SVGIG (reference sequence).

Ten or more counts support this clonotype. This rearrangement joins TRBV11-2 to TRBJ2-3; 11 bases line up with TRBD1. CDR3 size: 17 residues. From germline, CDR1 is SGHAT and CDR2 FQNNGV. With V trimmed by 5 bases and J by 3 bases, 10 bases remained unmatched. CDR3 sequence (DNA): TGTGCCAGCAGCCATCGGACAGGGGGCGCGAGGACAGATACGCAGTATTTT. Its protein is CASSHRTGGARTDTQYF.

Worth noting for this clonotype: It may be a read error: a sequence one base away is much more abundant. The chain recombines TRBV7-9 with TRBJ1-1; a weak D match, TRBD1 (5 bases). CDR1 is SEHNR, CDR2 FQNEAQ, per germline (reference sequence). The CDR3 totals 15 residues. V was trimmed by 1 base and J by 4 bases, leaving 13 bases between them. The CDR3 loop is CASSLGGTASTEAFF. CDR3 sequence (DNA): TGTGCCAGCAGCTTAGGGGGGACCGCGAGCACTGAAGCTTTCTTT.

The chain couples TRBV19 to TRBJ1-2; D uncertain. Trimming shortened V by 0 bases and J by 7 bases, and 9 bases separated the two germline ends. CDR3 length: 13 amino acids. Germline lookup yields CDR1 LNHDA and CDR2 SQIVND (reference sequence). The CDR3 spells CASSIDPGRGYTF. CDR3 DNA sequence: TGTGCCAGTAGTATAGATCCAGGACGTGGCTACACCTTC.

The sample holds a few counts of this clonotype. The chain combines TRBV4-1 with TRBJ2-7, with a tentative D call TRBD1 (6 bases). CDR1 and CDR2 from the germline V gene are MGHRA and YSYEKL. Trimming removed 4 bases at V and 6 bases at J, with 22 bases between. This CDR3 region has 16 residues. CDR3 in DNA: TGCGCCAGCAGCCGTATCGGACAGCTTCAGGGGAGCGAGCAGTACTTC. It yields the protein CASSRIGQLQGSEQYF.

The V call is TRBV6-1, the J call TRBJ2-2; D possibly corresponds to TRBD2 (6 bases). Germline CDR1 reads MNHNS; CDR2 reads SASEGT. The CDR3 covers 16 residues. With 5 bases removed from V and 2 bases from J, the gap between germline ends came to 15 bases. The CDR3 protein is CASSPSMAGNTGELFF. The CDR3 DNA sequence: TGTGCCAGCAGTCCCAGCATGGCGGGAAACACCGGGGAGCTGTTTTTT.

Here the CDR3 reads CSVRLAETLGEAQYF. The CDR3 region has the DNA TGCAGCGTCCGACTAGCGGAAACCCTCGGGGAGGCCCAGTACTTC. V and J are TRBV29-1 and TRBJ2-5, with TRBD2 identical over 9 bases. Trimming cost V 6 bases and J 9 bases; bases outside gene matches: 17. CDR3 size: 15 residues. Looked up from germline, CDR1 is SQVTM and CDR2 is ANQGSEA.

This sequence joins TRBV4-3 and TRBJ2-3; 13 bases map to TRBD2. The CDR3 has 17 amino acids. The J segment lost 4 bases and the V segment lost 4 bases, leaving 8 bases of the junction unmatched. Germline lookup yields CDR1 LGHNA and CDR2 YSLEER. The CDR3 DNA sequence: TGCGCCAGCAGCCCCCGGACTAGCGGGAGTTACCCAGATACGCAGTATTTT. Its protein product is CASSPRTSGSYPDTQYF.

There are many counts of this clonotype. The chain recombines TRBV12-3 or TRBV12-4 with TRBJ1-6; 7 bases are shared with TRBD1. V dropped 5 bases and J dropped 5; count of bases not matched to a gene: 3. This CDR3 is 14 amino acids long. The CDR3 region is CASSRDSDNSPLHF. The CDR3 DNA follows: TGTGCCAGCAGTCGGGACAGCGATAATTCACCCCTCCACTTT.

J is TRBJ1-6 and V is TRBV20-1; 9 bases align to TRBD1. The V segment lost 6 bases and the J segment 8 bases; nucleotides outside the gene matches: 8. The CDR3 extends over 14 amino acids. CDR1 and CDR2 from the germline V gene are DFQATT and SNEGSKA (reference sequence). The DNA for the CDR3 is TGCAGTGCAGCCCGGGACAGGGTCGATTCACCCCTCCACTTT. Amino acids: CSAARDRVDSPLHF.

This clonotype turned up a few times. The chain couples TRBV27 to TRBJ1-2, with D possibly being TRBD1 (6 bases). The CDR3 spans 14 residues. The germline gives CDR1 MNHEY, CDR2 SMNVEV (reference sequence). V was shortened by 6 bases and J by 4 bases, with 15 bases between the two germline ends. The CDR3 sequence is CASSPLMTGYGYTF. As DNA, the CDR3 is TGTGCCAGCAGCCCATTAATGACAGGCTATGGCTACACCTTC.

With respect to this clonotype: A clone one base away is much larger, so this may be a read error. CDR3 amino acids: CASSPDSYSNQPQHF. In DNA, the CDR3 is TGTGCCAGCAGTCCCGACAGCTATAGCAATCAGCCCCAGCATTTT. V is TRBV6-1 and J is TRBJ1-5; D is perhaps TRBD1 (5 bases). The germline CDR1 and CDR2 sequences are MNHNS and SASEGT. This CDR3 is 15 amino acids long. V shed 5 bases and J shed 0 bases, with 11 bases lying between them.

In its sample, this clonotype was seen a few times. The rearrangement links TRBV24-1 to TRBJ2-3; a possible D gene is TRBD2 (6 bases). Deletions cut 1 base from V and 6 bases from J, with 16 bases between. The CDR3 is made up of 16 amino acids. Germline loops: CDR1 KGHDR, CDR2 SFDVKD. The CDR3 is CATSDLSAGRSDTQYF. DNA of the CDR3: TGTGCCACCAGTGATTTATCGGCGGGGAGAAGTGATACGCAGTATTTT.

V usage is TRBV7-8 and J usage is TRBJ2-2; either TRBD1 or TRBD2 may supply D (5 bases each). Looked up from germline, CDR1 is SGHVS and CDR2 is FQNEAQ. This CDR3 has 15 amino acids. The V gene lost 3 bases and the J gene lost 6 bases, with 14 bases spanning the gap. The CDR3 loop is CASSFRTVGAGELFF. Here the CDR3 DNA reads TGTGCCAGCAGCTTCAGGACGGTGGGGGCCGGGGAGCTGTTTTTT.

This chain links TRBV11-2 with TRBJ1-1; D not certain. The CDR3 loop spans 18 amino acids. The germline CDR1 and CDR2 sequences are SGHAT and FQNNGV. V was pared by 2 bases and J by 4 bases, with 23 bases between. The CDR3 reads CASSLQPRPAAGSTEAFF. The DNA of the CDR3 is TGTGCCAGCAGCTTACAGCCCCGGCCGGCCGCCGGGAGCACTGAAGCTTTCTTT.

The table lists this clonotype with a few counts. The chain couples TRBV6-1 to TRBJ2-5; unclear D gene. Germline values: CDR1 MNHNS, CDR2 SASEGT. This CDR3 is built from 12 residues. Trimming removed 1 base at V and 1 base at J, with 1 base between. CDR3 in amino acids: CASSEVQETQYF. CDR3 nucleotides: TGTGCCAGCAGTGAAGTCCAAGAGACCCAGTACTTC.

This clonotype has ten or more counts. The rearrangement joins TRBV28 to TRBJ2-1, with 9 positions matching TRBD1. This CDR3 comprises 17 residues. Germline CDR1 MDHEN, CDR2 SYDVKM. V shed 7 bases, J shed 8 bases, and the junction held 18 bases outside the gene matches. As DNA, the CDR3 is TGTGCCAGCACCTCGAGCGGAACCGGGACAGGGTACGATGAGCAGTTCTTC. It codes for CASTSSGTGTGYDEQFF.

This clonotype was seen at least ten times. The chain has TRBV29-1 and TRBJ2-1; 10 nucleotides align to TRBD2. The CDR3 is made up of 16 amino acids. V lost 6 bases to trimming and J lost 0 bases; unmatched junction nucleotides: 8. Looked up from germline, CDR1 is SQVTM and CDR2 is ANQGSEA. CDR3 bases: TGCAGCGTCACCTTTAGCGGGGGGAGCTCCTACAATGAGCAGTTCTTC. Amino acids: CSVTFSGGSSYNEQFF.

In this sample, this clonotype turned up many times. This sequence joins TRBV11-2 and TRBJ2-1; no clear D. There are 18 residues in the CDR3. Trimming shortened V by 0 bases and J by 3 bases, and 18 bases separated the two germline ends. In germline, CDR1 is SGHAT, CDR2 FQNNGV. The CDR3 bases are TGTGCCAGCAGCTTAGACCACCAATCTTCCCGAAGCTACAATGAGCAGTTCTTC. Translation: CASSLDHQSSRSYNEQFF.

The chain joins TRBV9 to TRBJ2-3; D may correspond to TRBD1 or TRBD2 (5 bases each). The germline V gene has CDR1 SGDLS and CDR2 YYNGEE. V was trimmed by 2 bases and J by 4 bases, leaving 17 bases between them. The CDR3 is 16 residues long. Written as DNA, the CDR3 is TGTGCCAGCAGCGTTGGCAACACCAGAGGGGCAGATACGCAGTATTTT. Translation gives CASSVGNTRGADTQYF.